This T cell receptor beta chain was retrieved from a study of blood T cell repertoires in COVID-19. Study at large: Collection of acute and convalescent COVID-19 samples took place in the United States, Italy and Spain. The analysed material was cDNA or gDNA that came from T cells, B-cell-depleted T cells, or PBMCs.

Losses at the gene ends were 7 bases for V and 8 bases for J; bases not matched to a gene: 7. This CDR3 has 13 residues. Germline V gene data show CDR1 as SNHLY and CDR2 as FYNNEI. TCRdb's table, derived via immunoSEQ multiplex PCR, lists solely in-frame clones and lacks some. Of around 100,000 clones in the sample, about 90% were seen once. Sequences were obtained from peripheral blood. This TCR derives from a human donor in a cohort sampled during active COVID-19. This chain uses TRBV2 with TRBJ1-4; TRBD1 aligns across 7 bases. CDR3 protein: CASNTGAGEKLFF. CDR3 DNA sequence: TGTGCCAGCAATACAGGGGCGGGAGAAAAACTGTTTTTT.